This passage covers 6 T cell receptor beta chains from one sample sequenced in a study of CD8 T cells in Susac syndrome. Reverse transcription of roughly 0.45 to 1 ug RNA was carried out with random hexamers. TCRdb re-derived calls from the immunoSEQ multiplex PCR reads in MiXCR, one entry per CDR3 protein. This table holds roughly 80,000 distinct CDR3 sequences, roughly 93% found once. The sample comprised CD8+ T cells from PBMCs. The origin of the receptors is a human donor in good health.

The V and J genes are TRBV4-1 and TRBJ2-3; TRBD2 agrees at 12 bases. The V and J ends lost 6 bases and 5 bases, in that order; junction bases with no gene match: 3. The CDR3 contains 14 residues. Per the germline V gene, CDR1 is MGHRA and CDR2 is YSYEKL. CDR3 in DNA: TGCGCCAGCAGGCTAGCGGGAGGGGGAGATACGCAGTATTTT. Amino acid sequence: CASRLAGGGDTQYF.

This chain connects TRBV5-1 to TRBJ2-2; D may match TRBD1 or TRBD2 (5 bases each). From germline, CDR1 is SGHRS and CDR2 YFSETQ. V gave up 4 bases and J gave up 0 bases, with 13 bases separating them. The CDR3 loop spans 16 amino acids. CDR3 amino acids: CASSPQGSANTGELFF. CDR3 nucleotide sequence: TGCGCCAGCAGCCCTCAGGGTAGCGCGAACACCGGGGAGCTGTTTTTT.

The J gene is TRBJ2-7, the V gene TRBV11-2, with a tentative D call TRBD2 (6 bases). V gave up 4 bases and J gave up 0 bases, with 16 bases separating them. The CDR3 runs 16 residues. Germline V lookup: CDR1 SGHAT, CDR2 FQNNGV. CDR3 amino acids: CASSSELAASSYEQYV. The CDR3 coding sequence is TGTGCCAGCAGCTCAGAACTAGCTGCCAGCTCCTACGAGCAGTACGTC.

The genes are TRBV7-9 and TRBJ2-6, with D perhaps being TRBD1 or TRBD2 (5 bases each). The germline CDR1 and CDR2 sequences are SEHNR and FQNEAQ (reference sequence). Trimming took off 6 bases at V and 0 bases at J, with 18 bases between the two ends. The CDR3 has 18 residues. CDR3: CASRGEMAKYSGANVLTF. The CDR3 coding sequence is TGTGCCAGCAGGGGGGAGATGGCAAAGTACTCTGGGGCCAACGTCCTGACTTTC.

The chain uses TRBV7-3 and TRBJ2-6; D remains ambiguous. Trimming pared 5 bases from V and 1 base from J, leaving 6 bases between. The V gene's germline CDR1 is SGHTA and CDR2 FQGTGA. The CDR3 runs 14 residues. The CDR3 reads CASSAVSGANVLTF. CDR3 DNA: TGTGCCAGCAGCGCCGTATCTGGGGCCAACGTCCTGACTTTC.

This chain uses TRBV11-2 with TRBJ2-2; 8 bases agree with TRBD1. Germline V CDR1 and CDR2: SGHAT, FQNNGV. The CDR3 has 17 amino acids. The V segment lost 4 bases and the J segment 5 bases; nucleotides outside the gene matches: 12. Here the CDR3 reads CASSSVSGQGPTGELFF. As DNA, the CDR3 is TGTGCCAGCAGCTCCGTCTCCGGACAGGGCCCGACCGGGGAGCTGTTTTTT.